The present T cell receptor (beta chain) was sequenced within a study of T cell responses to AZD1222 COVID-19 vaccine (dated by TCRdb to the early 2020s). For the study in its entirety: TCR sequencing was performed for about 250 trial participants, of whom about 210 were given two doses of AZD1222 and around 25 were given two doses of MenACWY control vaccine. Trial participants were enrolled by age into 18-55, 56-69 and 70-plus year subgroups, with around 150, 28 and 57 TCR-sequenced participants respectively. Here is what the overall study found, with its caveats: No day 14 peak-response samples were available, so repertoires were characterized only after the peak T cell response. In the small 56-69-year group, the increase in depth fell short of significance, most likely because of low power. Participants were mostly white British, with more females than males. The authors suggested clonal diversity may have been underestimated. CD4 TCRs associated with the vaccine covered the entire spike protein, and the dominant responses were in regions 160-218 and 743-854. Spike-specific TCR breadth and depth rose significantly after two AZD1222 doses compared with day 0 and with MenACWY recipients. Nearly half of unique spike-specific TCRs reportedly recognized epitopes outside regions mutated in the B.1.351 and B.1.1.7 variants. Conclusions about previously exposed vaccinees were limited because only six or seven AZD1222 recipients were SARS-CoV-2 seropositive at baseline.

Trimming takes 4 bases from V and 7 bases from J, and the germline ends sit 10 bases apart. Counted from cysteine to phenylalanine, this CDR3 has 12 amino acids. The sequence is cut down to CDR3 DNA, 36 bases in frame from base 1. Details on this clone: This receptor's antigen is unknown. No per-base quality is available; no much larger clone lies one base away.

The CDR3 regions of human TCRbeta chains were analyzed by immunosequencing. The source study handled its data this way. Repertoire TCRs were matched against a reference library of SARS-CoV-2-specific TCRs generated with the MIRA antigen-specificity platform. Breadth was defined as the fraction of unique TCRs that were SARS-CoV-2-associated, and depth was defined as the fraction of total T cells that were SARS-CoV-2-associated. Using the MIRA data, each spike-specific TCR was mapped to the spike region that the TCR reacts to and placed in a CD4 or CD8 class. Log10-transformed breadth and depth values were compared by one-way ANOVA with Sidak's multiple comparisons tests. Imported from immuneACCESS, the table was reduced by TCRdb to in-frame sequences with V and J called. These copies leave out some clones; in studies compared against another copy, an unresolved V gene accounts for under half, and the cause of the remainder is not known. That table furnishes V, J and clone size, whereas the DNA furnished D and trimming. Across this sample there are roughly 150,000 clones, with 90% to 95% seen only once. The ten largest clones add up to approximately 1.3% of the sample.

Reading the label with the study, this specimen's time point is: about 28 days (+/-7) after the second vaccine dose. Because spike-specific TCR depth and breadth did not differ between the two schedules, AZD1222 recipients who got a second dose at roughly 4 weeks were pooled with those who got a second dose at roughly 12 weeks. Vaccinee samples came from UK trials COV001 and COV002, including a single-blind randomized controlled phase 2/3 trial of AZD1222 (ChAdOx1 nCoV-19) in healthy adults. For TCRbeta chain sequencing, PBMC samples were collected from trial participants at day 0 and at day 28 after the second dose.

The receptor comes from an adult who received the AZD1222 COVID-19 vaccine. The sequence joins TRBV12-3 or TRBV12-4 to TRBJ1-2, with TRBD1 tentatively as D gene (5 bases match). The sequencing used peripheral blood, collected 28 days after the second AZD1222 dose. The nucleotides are TGTGCCAGCAGTTCCCCCAGGGCTGGCTACACCTTC. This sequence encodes CASSSPRAGYTF.